A selection of T cell receptor beta chains follows, all from one sample in a study of response to subunit inactivated influenza vaccine. Each CDR3 protein is one row after TCRdb ran MiXCR on the RT-PCR reads. The table shows 610,000 or so distinct CDR3 sequences, with roughly 15% occurring only once. The source was PBMCs from blood, collected 12 days after vaccination. The receptors come from a man over 45 who received an inactivated influenza vaccine. Each CDR3 is given with its conserved first and last residue. A D gene is named only where the DNA matches it firmly. For some rows the clone size is stated as once, few or many, or as a class when expanded; others skip it.

>TRBJ2-2|TRBV27|NA|NA
TGTGCCAGCAGTAAATACCCAGACAGCTGGCCGAACACCGGGGAGCTGTTTTTT
CASSKYPDSWPNTGELFF
>TRBJ2-1|TRBV10-3|TRBD2|few
TGTGCCATCAGCCTAGCGGGAGGAACCTACAATGAGCAGTTCTTC
CAISLAGGTYNEQFF
>TRBJ2-1|TRBV7-8|TRBD2|few
TGTGCCAGCAGCTTAGCCGCTAGCGGGGGAGGCTACAATGAGCAGTTCTTC
CASSLAASGGGYNEQFF
>TRBJ2-7|TRBV28|TRBD2|few
TGTGCCAGCAGTTTTATCAGCGGGGGGCCGGGGTACGAGCAGTACTTC
CASSFISGGPGYEQYF
>TRBJ1-6|TRBV5-1|NA|few
TGCGCCAGCAGCTCCAGCTCCTATAATTCACCCCTCCACTTT
CASSSSSYNSPLHF
>TRBJ1-1|TRBV7-9|NA|few
TGTGCCAGCAGCACCCACCAGGAGGGGTCTGAAGCTTTCTTT
CASSTHQEGSEAFF
>TRBJ1-1|TRBV6-5|TRBD1|few
TGTGCCAGCAGTTTCCCAGACAGGGGCCTTCCCGCTGAAGCTTTCTTT
CASSFPDRGLPAEAFF
>TRBJ2-3|TRBV29-1|NA|few
TGCAGCGTTGATGGTAGGGGCCGAGGGGACGGTGGCACAGATACGCAGTATTTT
CSVDGRGRGDGGTDTQYF
>TRBJ1-2|TRBV25-1|TRBD1|NA
TGTGCCAGCAGTGAAGGACAGGGTATGAGCGGCTACACCTTC
CASSEGQGMSGYTF
>TRBJ2-7|TRBV4-1|TRBD1|NA
TGCGCCAGCAGCCAGGGTCCGGACAGGGTCTCCTACGAGCAGTACTTC
CASSQGPDRVSYEQYF
>TRBJ1-1|TRBV12-3/TRBV12-4|TRBD1|NA
TGTGCCAGCAGTCGAACAGGGGGGCTATCGAACACTGAAGCTTTCTTT
CASSRTGGLSNTEAFF
>TRBJ2-2|TRBV18|TRBD2|few
TGTGCCAGCTCACCCTACGGGGGGGCCACCGGGGAGCTGTTTTTT
CASSPYGGATGELFF
>TRBJ2-1|TRBV24-1|TRBD1|NA
TGTGCCACCAGTGATGGGACAGGGGGCTCCTACAATGAGCAGTTCTTC
CATSDGTGGSYNEQFF
>TRBJ2-5|TRBV9|NA|few
TGTGCCAGCAGCGCGGGACAAGTCGAGACCCAGTACTTC
CASSAGQVETQYF
>TRBJ2-1|TRBV5-1|NA|NA
TGCGCCAGCAGCTTGTTTGTCAGGGATGAGCAGTTCTTC
CASSLFVRDEQFF
>TRBJ2-2|TRBV4-1|NA|NA
TGCGCCAGCAGCCAAGGGCGGGCATCGAACACCGGGGAGCTGTTTTTT
CASSQGRASNTGELFF
>TRBJ2-7|TRBV7-2|TRBD1|NA
TGTGCCAGCAGCACACCCCCCGGGACAGCCTCCTACGAGCAGTACTTC
CASSTPPGTASYEQYF
>TRBJ1-1|TRBV4-1|NA|NA
TGCGCCAGCAGCCAAAACCGGGACAACCGTGAAGCTTTCTTT
CASSQNRDNREAFF
>TRBJ2-2|TRBV13|NA|few
TGTGCCAGCAGCTTAGGCCGGCGGGACACCGGGGAGCTGTTTTTT
CASSLGRRDTGELFF
>TRBJ2-1|TRBV12-3/TRBV12-4|TRBD2|many
TGTGCCAGCAGTTTGCGGGGGGGGCGGAACAATGAGCAGTTCTTC
CASSLRGGRNNEQFF
>TRBJ2-1|TRBV7-6|TRBD1|NA
TGTGCCAGCAGCATACGGACAGGGGGATTTTACAATGAGCAGTTCTTC
CASSIRTGGFYNEQFF
>TRBJ2-2|TRBV7-2|NA|few
TGTGCCAGCAGCTTAGGGCGGGGCTACACCGGGGAGCTGTTTTTT
CASSLGRGYTGELFF
>TRBJ1-2|TRBV12-3/TRBV12-4|NA|NA
TGTGCCAGCAGTTTAGGGTCATCGGTCTATGGCTACACCTTC
CASSLGSSVYGYTF
>TRBJ1-5|TRBV6-2/TRBV6-3|TRBD1|NA
TGTGCCAGCGGGACACAGGGGATTAGCAATCAGCCCCAGCATTTT
CASGTQGISNQPQHF
>TRBJ2-7|TRBV20-1|NA|NA
TGCAGTGCTGTCTACAGGGACGAGCAGTACTTC
CSAVYRDEQYF
>TRBJ2-5|TRBV2|NA|few
TGTGCCAGCAGTGACACTCGACTAGTCCTCCAAGAGACCCAGTACTTC
CASSDTRLVLQETQYF
>TRBJ2-5|TRBV7-9|NA|few
TGTGCCAGCAGCCACCGGACATGGCAAGAGACCCAGTACTTC
CASSHRTWQETQYF
>TRBJ2-7|TRBV6-5|TRBD2|NA
TGTGCCAGCAGTTACGATCGAGCGGGGGGATTCTACGAGCAGTACTTC
CASSYDRAGGFYEQYF
>TRBJ2-3|TRBV24-1|TRBD1|few
TGTGCCACCAGTGCCCCTGTAGCAGGGGGCGATGATACGCAGTATTTT
CATSAPVAGGDDTQYF
>TRBJ1-1|TRBV7-9|NA|NA
TGTGCCAGCAGCTTAGTACCAGGGAACACTGAAGCTTTCTTT
CASSLVPGNTEAFF
>TRBJ1-1|TRBV5-6|NA|few
TGTGCCAGCAGCTTGTGGCAACCTAACACTGAAGCTTTCTTT
CASSLWQPNTEAFF
>TRBJ2-1|TRBV20-1|NA|NA
TGCAGTGCTAGAGATGTTTTGGCTGGTGACTCCTACAATGAGCAGTTCTTC
CSARDVLAGDSYNEQFF
>TRBJ2-7|TRBV29-1|NA|few
TGCAGCGCCCAGGGGGAGGCCTACGAGCAGTACTTC
CSAQGEAYEQYF
>TRBJ2-1|TRBV27|TRBD1|few
TGTGCCAGCAGTTTATCGGCAGGGGGCACCTACAATGAGCAGTTCTTC
CASSLSAGGTYNEQFF
>TRBJ2-7|TRBV5-6|NA|NA
TGTGCCAGCAGCTTGGGGGAGGAGGCTGTCAACGAGCAGTACTTC
CASSLGEEAVNEQYF
>TRBJ2-2|TRBV7-7|TRBD1|few
TGTGCCAGCAGCTCCCTGGGACAGCCAACCGGGGAGCTGTTTTTT
CASSSLGQPTGELFF
>TRBJ2-1|TRBV5-1|TRBD1|few
TGCGCCAGCAGCTTGGGGGACAGGGTTACCTACAATGAGCAGTTCTTC
CASSLGDRVTYNEQFF
>TRBJ2-3|TRBV5-5|NA|NA
TGTGCCAGCAGTCTGACGATTAATGGGGATACGCAGTATTTT
CASSLTINGDTQYF
>TRBJ2-3|TRBV4-3|TRBD1|NA
TGCGCCAGCAGCCAAGACCGGACAGGGGGTGTTGATACGCAGTATTTT
CASSQDRTGGVDTQYF
>TRBJ1-2|TRBV20-1|NA|NA
TGCAGTGCTGACGTTCGGGGGACTAACTATGGCTACACCTTC
CSADVRGTNYGYTF
>TRBJ2-7|TRBV7-2|NA|few
TGTGCCAGCAGCTTCGGGGTCCACGAGCAGTACTTC
CASSFGVHEQYF
>TRBJ2-2|TRBV11-2|TRBD2|many
TGTGCCAGCAGCTTAGATCTCCCCGGACTAGCGGGAAACACCGGGGAGCTGTTTTTT
CASSLDLPGLAGNTGELFF
>TRBJ2-2|TRBV6-1|NA|few
TGTGCCAGCAGTGTACCCAATGGGGCCGGGGAGCTGTTTTTT
CASSVPNGAGELFF
>TRBJ2-2|TRBV12-3/TRBV12-4|NA|NA
TGTGCCAGCACTTTATCCGGGGAGCTGTTTTTT
CASTLSGELFF
>TRBJ2-1|TRBV7-9|TRBD2|few
TGTGCCAGCAGCTTCGGGAGGGCAGCTTACAATGAGCAGTTCTTC
CASSFGRAAYNEQFF
>TRBJ2-7|TRBV19|NA|few
TGTGCCAGTATGGACTCTAACTCCTACGAGCAGTACTTC
CASMDSNSYEQYF
>TRBJ2-3|TRBV20-1|NA|NA
TGCAGTGCTAGAAGGCGGGGCACAGATACGCAGTATTTT
CSARRRGTDTQYF
>TRBJ2-3|TRBV4-1|TRBD1|NA
TGCGCCAGCAGCCAGATCGACAGGGGGGTTCTCACAGATACGCAGTATTTT
CASSQIDRGVLTDTQYF
>TRBJ2-1|TRBV7-3|TRBD2|many
TGTGCCAGCAGCCTCATCGGGACTAGCTCCTACAATGAGCAGTTCTTC
CASSLIGTSSYNEQFF
>TRBJ2-2|TRBV7-9|NA|many
TGTGCCAGCAGCTTAGAGGCGGCCGGGGAGCTGTTTTTT
CASSLEAAGELFF
>TRBJ2-1|TRBV25-1|NA|few
TGTGCCAGCAGTGAATCCGGGATCAGCTCCTACAATGAGCAGTTCTTC
CASSESGISSYNEQFF
>TRBJ2-7|TRBV3-1|NA|few
TGTGCCAGCAGCCTCCGAACTTACGAGCAGTACTTC
CASSLRTYEQYF
>TRBJ2-2|TRBV11-2|NA|NA
TGTGCCAGCCGCAGCTTGGGGGCTTTAAACACCGGGGAGCTGTTTTTT
CASRSLGALNTGELFF
>TRBJ2-1|TRBV3-1|TRBD2|NA
TGTGCCAGCAGCCAAGTGGGGGCGGGGGGGCTTAGTGAGCAGTTCTTC
CASSQVGAGGLSEQFF
>TRBJ1-5|TRBV7-9|TRBD1|NA
TGTGCCAGCAGCTTAGCGGGACAGGGAGGCAATCAGCCCCAGCATTTT
CASSLAGQGGNQPQHF
>TRBJ1-1|TRBV12-3/TRBV12-4|NA|few
TGTGCCAGCAGCACACAGGGCCCTGAAGCTTTCTTT
CASSTQGPEAFF
>TRBJ2-1|TRBV12-5|NA|once
TGTGCTAGTGGTTCGTACTTAGCTGGGGCTATAGATGAGCAGTTCTTC
CASGSYLAGAIDEQFF
>TRBJ1-1|TRBV20-1|NA|NA
TGCAGTGCAGGGGGTGGCGGCCGGGGACAAGGCACTGAAGCTTTCTTT
CSAGGGGRGQGTEAFF
>TRBJ2-5|TRBV5-1|NA|NA
TGCGCCAGCAGCTTGGCTAGGGGTCCAGAGACCCAGTACTTC
CASSLARGPETQYF
>TRBJ2-1|TRBV19|NA|NA
TGTGCCAGTAGTATAGATCGAAGTAAGCAGTTCTTC
CASSIDRSKQFF